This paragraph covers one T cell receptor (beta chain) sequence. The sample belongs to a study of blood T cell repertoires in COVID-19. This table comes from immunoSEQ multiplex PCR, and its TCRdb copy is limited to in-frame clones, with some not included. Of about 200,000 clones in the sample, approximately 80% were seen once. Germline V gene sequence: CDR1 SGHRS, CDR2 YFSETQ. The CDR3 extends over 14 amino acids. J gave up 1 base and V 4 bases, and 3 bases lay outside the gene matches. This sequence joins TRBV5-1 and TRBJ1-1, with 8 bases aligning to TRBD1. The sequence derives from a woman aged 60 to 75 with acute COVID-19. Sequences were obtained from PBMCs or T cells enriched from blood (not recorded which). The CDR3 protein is CASSVDRGNTEAFF. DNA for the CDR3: TGCGCCAGCAGCGTTGACAGGGGGAACACTGAAGCTTTCTTT.